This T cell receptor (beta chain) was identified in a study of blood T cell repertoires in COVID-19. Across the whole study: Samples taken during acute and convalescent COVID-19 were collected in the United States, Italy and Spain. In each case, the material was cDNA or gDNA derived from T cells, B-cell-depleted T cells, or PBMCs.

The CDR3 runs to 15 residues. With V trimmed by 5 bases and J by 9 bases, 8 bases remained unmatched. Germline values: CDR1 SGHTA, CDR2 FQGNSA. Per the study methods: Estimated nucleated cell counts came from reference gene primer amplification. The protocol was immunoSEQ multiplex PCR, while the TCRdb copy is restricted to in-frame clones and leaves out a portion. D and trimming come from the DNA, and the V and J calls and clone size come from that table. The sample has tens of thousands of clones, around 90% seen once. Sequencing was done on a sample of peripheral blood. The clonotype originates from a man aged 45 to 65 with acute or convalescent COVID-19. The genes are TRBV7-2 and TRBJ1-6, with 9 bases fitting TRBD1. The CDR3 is CASSPRTGDSSPLHF. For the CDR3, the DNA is TGTGCCAGCAGCCCCCGGACAGGGGATAGTTCACCCCTCCACTTT.